This T cell receptor (beta chain) stems from a study of shared clonotypes between healthy human individuals. Study conclusions and caveats: At large depth, rarefaction still showed sorted-subset sequencing to be incomplete.

A word on this clone: The antigen is unknown.

The CDR3 runs 14 residues. The V gene lost 2 bases and the J gene lost 6 bases, with 13 bases spanning the gap. Germline V gene lookup returns CDR1 SGHVS and CDR2 FQNEAQ. This table comes from immunoSEQ multiplex PCR, and its TCRdb copy is limited to in-frame clones, with some not included. The sample consists of 2 million or so clones, 90% to 95% of them appearing once. The V call is TRBV7-8, the J call TRBJ1-2, with D possibly being TRBD1 (6 bases). The sequenced material came from naive CD4+ T cells sorted from blood. Indicated subset: CD45RA+ positively selected. The sequence was collected from a man between 18 and 29 years old in good health. The chain's CDR3 is CASSLSPGTHGYTF. CDR3 bases: TGTGCCAGCAGCTTAAGCCCCGGGACACATGGCTACACCTTC. The variable domain in full, with the rest retrieved from reference TRBV7-8 and TRBJ1-2, is GAGVSQSPRYKVAKRGQDVALRCDPISGHVSLFWYQQALGQGPEFLTYFQNEAQLDKSGLPSDRFFAERPEGSVSTLKIQRTQQEDSAVYLCASSLSPGTHGYTFGSGTRLTVV.